The rows below give T cell receptor beta chains drawn from one sample of a study of siplizumab effects on memory and regulatory T cells. TCRdb keeps only in-frame clones here, not all; method: immunoSEQ multiplex PCR. The sample gives about 82,000 clones, about 91% of which show up once; roughly 1.5% is in the top ten. Sequences were obtained from Tregs sorted from blood. Receptors were obtained from a human donor in good health. The CDR3 runs from the conserved cysteine through the conserved F or W. The D gene is left open where the match is weak. Size values are once, few and many counts, or a class for expanded clones, and some rows have none.

D gene: TRBD1
clone size: once
V gene: TRBV2
CDR3 protein: CASSPGTGAGANVLTF

D gene: NA
clone size: NA
V gene: TRBV5-1
CDR3 protein: CASSGLRTDTQYF

D gene: NA
clone size: NA
V gene: TRBV10-3
CDR3 protein: CATDPGGRLVTDTQYF

D gene: NA
clone size: NA
V gene: TRBV18
CDR3 protein: CASSPWADQAKNIQYF

D gene: TRBD1
clone size: NA
V gene: TRBV5-6
CDR3 protein: CASSWDRGLEQYF

D gene: NA
clone size: NA
V gene: TRBV7-9
CDR3 protein: CATAPARTGNEQFF

D gene: NA
clone size: NA
V gene: TRBV5-5
CDR3 protein: CASSLGQFIDEQYF

D gene: NA
clone size: NA
V gene: TRBV5-1
CDR3 protein: CASSLAYSLSGAFF

D gene: NA
clone size: NA
V gene: TRBV29-1
CDR3 protein: CSVEGKLAREGKSYTF

D gene: NA
clone size: NA
V gene: TRBV7-2
CDR3 protein: CASSPSAGSYNEQFF

D gene: TRBD2
clone size: NA
V gene: TRBV5-1
CDR3 protein: CASSSQLAGAGELFF

D gene: NA
clone size: NA
V gene: TRBV5-5
CDR3 protein: CASSGQPQETQYF

D gene: NA
clone size: NA
V gene: TRBV6-5
CDR3 protein: CASSYSRGLSYNEQFF

D gene: NA
clone size: NA
V gene: TRBV5-4
CDR3 protein: CASSSGGNSPLHF